Below are 21 T cell receptor beta chains sequenced from a single sample in a study of OX40 agonist ivuxolimab in advanced cancers. The method was immunoSEQ multiplex PCR; TCRdb's version includes in-frame clones alone and lacks a portion of them. Altogether more than 45,000 clones are present, approximately 90% being singletons, with the ten largest covering 1.5%. The sample in question was CD4+ or CD8+ T cells sorted from blood, obtained in a trial of the OX40 agonist ivuxolimab. The receptor set was obtained from an adult with an advanced solid tumor such as melanoma, head and neck, liver or kidney cancer.

The chain couples TRBV7-9 to TRBJ2-2; a possible D gene is TRBD2 (6 bases). Germline CDR1 is SEHNR and CDR2 is FQNEAQ (reference sequence). This CDR3 has 16 amino acids. In DNA form, the CDR3 reads TGTGCATATCCCGCTGGGGCGGGAAGGGACACCGGGGAGCTGTTTTTT. It encodes CAYPAGAGRDTGELFF.

This clone was seen a handful of times. V usage is TRBV6-1 and J usage is TRBJ1-2; TRBD1 matches at 7 bases. The CDR3 length is 14 residues. Germline V gene lookup returns CDR1 MNHNS and CDR2 SASEGT. The V gene end was trimmed by 1 base and the J gene end by 5 bases; junction bases not matched to a gene: 4. The CDR3 coding sequence is TGTGCCAGCAGTGAAGTTACAGGGGTGTATGGCTACACCTTC. It codes for CASSEVTGVYGYTF.

The chain recombines TRBV5-1 with TRBJ1-5; a possible D gene is TRBD1 (5 bases). The V gene lost 4 bases and the J gene lost 1 base, with 15 bases spanning the gap. CDR3 length: 16 residues. CDR1 and CDR2 from the germline V gene are SGHRS and YFSETQ. In DNA form, the CDR3 reads TGCGCCAGCAGCCTGGATGGCCCAGGGAGCAATCAGCCCCAGCATTTT. Translation: CASSLDGPGSNQPQHF.

This clone has a handful of counts. This chain links TRBV5-6 with TRBJ2-4; no clear D gene. The V end was cut by 4 bases, the J end by 0 bases, with 17 bases between. Germline V lookup: CDR1 SGHDT, CDR2 YYEEEE. The CDR3 length is 17 residues. The CDR3 DNA reads TGTGCCAGCAGCCCCCGGCTTGGTCCGCTAGCCAAAAACATTCAGTACTTC. Translated, it gives CASSPRLGPLAKNIQYF.

This clone has more than one count but fewer than ten. At one end, the junction sequence differs from germline, possibly due to a read error. This sequence joins TRBV10-3 and TRBJ1-1; 7 bases line up with TRBD1. The CDR3 sequence is 14 residues long. Germline V gene sequence: CDR1 ENHRY, CDR2 SYGVKD. Here the CDR3 DNA reads TGTGCCATCAGCCCGACAGGGTTGAAAACTGAAGCTTTCTTT. Translated: CAISPTGLKTEAFF.

J is TRBJ2-1 and V is TRBV5-5, with D uncertain. This CDR3 is 14 amino acids long. Deletions cut 2 bases from V and 3 bases from J, with 9 bases between. Germline V CDR1 and CDR2: SGHKS, YYEKEE (reference sequence). CDR3 loop: CASSLSPNYNEQFF. The CDR3 DNA sequence: TGTGCCAGCAGCTTATCTCCGAACTACAATGAGCAGTTCTTC.

The chain has TRBV18 and TRBJ2-7, with D hard to call. The length of the CDR3 is 14 residues. Germline loops: CDR1 KGHSH, CDR2 LQKENI. V was cut by 3 bases and J by 2 bases, with 11 bases left in between. This chain's CDR3 is CASSPGRTTYEQYF. CDR3 DNA sequence: TGTGCCAGCTCACCCGGCAGGACGACCTACGAGCAGTACTTC.

The sample holds one count of this clone. The rearrangement uses TRBV5-4 and TRBJ2-3, with TRBD1 matching over 8 bases. The CDR3 has 13 residues. The germline V gene has CDR1 SGHNT and CDR2 YYREEE (reference sequence). The V gene end was trimmed by 4 bases and the J gene end by 7 bases; junction bases not matched to a gene: 5. The DNA of the CDR3 is TGTGCCAGCAGCCCAGGGGGCGAGTATACGCAGTATTTT. Translated, it gives CASSPGGEYTQYF.

The chain links TRBV5-1 to TRBJ2-3; TRBD1 or TRBD2 may be the D gene (5 bases each). The ends were cut back, 0 bases at V and 4 bases at J, with 9 bases in the middle. Per the germline V gene, CDR1 is SGHRS and CDR2 is YFSETQ. The CDR3 is made up of 14 amino acids. CDR3 in amino acids: CASSLGQRADTQYF. CDR3 bases: TGCGCCAGCAGCTTGGGACAGAGGGCAGATACGCAGTATTTT.

The rearrangement links TRBV20-1 to TRBJ2-7, with a weak D call TRBD1 (6 bases). The CDR3 runs to 11 residues. With 6 bases removed from V and 7 bases from J, the gap between germline ends came to 13 bases. Germline CDR1 and CDR2: DFQATT and SNEGSKA (reference sequence). The CDR3 DNA reads as TGCAGTGCCTACGACAGGAAGGAGCAGTACTTC. Translating it yields CSAYDRKEQYF.

This sequence joins TRBV5-4 and TRBJ1-2, with no clear D. CDR1 is SGHNT, CDR2 YYREEE, per germline (reference sequence). The length of the CDR3 is 14 residues. Trimming cost V 2 bases and J 5 bases, with 13 bases left between them. The CDR3 reads CASSFKDPMYGYTF. As DNA, the CDR3 is TGTGCCAGCAGCTTCAAGGACCCGATGTATGGCTACACCTTC.

The chain's CDR3 is CASSAGQGSFDTQYF. CDR3 in DNA: TGTGCCAGCAGTGCGGGACAGGGTTCATTTGATACGCAGTATTTT. The gene calls are TRBV6-1 and TRBJ2-3, with TRBD1 matching over 9 bases. The CDR3 sequence is 15 residues long. V shed 4 bases, J shed 6 bases, and the junction held 8 bases outside the gene matches. The germline V gene has CDR1 MNHNS and CDR2 SASEGT.

In this sample, this clone turned up once. The rearrangement joins TRBV19 to TRBJ2-7; either TRBD1 or TRBD2 may fit D (5 bases each). V shed 4 bases and J shed 0 bases, with 16 bases lying between them. The CDR3 extends over 16 amino acids. Germline V gives CDR1 LNHDA, CDR2 SQIVND (reference sequence). The CDR3 sequence is CASSTEGTVSSYEQYF. CDR3 nucleotide sequence: TGTGCCAGTAGTACCGAGGGGACGGTGAGCTCCTACGAGCAGTACTTC. The full variable domain, completed using reference TRBV19 and TRBJ2-7, is DGGITQSPKYLFRKEGQNVTLSCEQNLNHDAMYWYRQDPGQGLRLIYYSQIVNDFQKGDIAEGYSVSREKKESFPLTVTSAQKNPTAFYLCASSTEGTVSSYEQYFGPGTRLTVT.

This clone was counted only a few times. The same CDR3 is also encoded by other DNA sequences in this sample. The genes are TRBV4-2 and TRBJ2-1; 11 bases are shared with TRBD2. Trimming at V came to 1 base and at J to 9 bases, leaving 8 bases not matched to a gene. The CDR3 runs 16 residues. The V gene's germline CDR1 is LGHNA and CDR2 YNFKEQ. CDR3 nucleotide sequence: TGTGCCAGCAGCCAAGTCGGGACTAGCGGACAGGCTGAGCAGTTCTTC. Translation gives CASSQVGTSGQAEQFF.

The J gene is TRBJ2-1, the V gene TRBV29-1; D is unresolved. CDR1 SQVTM and CDR2 ANQGSEA come from the germline V gene. This CDR3 comprises 14 residues. V dropped 5 bases and J dropped 0 bases, with 11 bases sitting between them. This CDR3 reads CSVRVQVSYNEQFF. CDR3 coding DNA: TGCAGCGTTCGTGTCCAGGTCTCCTACAATGAGCAGTTCTTC.

V gene TRBV11-1 combines with J gene TRBJ2-7; 7 nucleotides match TRBD1. This CDR3 comprises 15 residues. V shed 5 bases and J 0 bases; nucleotides not matched to a gene: 7. Germline V gene sequence: CDR1 SGHAT, CDR2 FQDESV (reference sequence). DNA for the CDR3: TGTGCCAGCAGCCTCGCCGGGACAGCCTCCTACGAGCAGTACTTC. Translation gives CASSLAGTASYEQYF.

This chain joins TRBV5-6 and TRBJ2-3; 9 positions agree with TRBD2. V was pared by 4 bases and J by 1 base, with 4 bases of the junction left unmatched. Germline values: CDR1 SGHDT, CDR2 YYEEEE. There are 15 residues in the CDR3. CDR3 bases: TGTGCCAGCAGCACCAAGCGGGGGGGCACAGATACGCAGTATTTT. Protein product: CASSTKRGGTDTQYF.

V is TRBV27 and J is TRBJ2-3, with unresolved D. The CDR3 is made up of 13 amino acids. Germline loops: CDR1 MNHEY, CDR2 SMNVEV (reference sequence). V was clipped by 0 bases and J by 8 bases, with 9 bases between them. The CDR3 DNA reads TGTGCCAGCAGTTTATCGCAGCAGACTACGCAGTATTTT. The encoded protein is CASSLSQQTTQYF.

The rearrangement uses TRBV11-2 and TRBJ2-2; 7 bases align to TRBD1. The CDR3 is made up of 14 amino acids. Trimming removed 4 bases from V and 4 bases from J; junction bases left unmatched: 3. The germline V gene encodes CDR1 SGHAT and CDR2 FQNNGV. The CDR3 region is CASSWGQITGELFF. The DNA of the CDR3 is TGTGCCAGCAGCTGGGGACAGATCACCGGGGAGCTGTTTTTT.

The chain uses TRBV27 and TRBJ1-1, with D possibly matching TRBD1 (5 bases). CDR1 and CDR2 from the germline V gene are MNHEY and SMNVEV (reference sequence). The germline V and J ends were trimmed by 2 bases and 1 base, with 8 bases remaining between them. The CDR3 has 14 amino acids. CDR3: CASSLDRKNTEAFF. CDR3 bases: TGTGCCAGCAGTTTAGACAGAAAGAACACTGAAGCTTTCTTT.

This chain uses TRBV29-1 with TRBJ2-7; 12 bases agree with TRBD2. Germline CDR1 reads SQVTM; CDR2 reads ANQGSEA. This CDR3 comprises 15 residues. Trimming cost V 5 bases and J 0 bases; bases outside gene matches: 5. The CDR3 reads CSVLGTSGPSYEQYF. The CDR3 bases are TGCAGCGTTTTAGGGACTAGCGGGCCCTCCTACGAGCAGTACTTC.